Shown below are 11 T cell receptor beta chains from a single sample sequenced in a study of beta chain features in type 1 diabetes. Reverse transcribing all isolated RNA meant expressed TCRB transcripts were sequenced. Sequenced by immunoSEQ multiplex PCR; TCRdb stores in-frame clones only, minus some. Here the sample spans 400,000 or so clones, around 9.6% being singletons. General study results and limits: TCRB CDR3s were moderately but significantly shorter in Type 1 diabetes patients in all four CD4+ subsets.

What these receptors recognize is not known. The sequenced sample was central memory CD4+ T cells from blood. The receptors were gathered from a man aged 25 to 45 with type 1 diabetes.

This clone was seen only a few times. The chain links TRBV5-1 to TRBJ1-3, with D perhaps TRBD1 (6 bases). The CDR3 totals 15 residues. CDR1 SGHRS and CDR2 YFSETQ come from the germline V gene. The V gene lost 5 bases and the J gene lost 0 bases, with 12 bases spanning the gap. DNA for the CDR3: TGCGCCAGCAGTGTTGGACAGCGCTCTGGAAACACCATATATTTT. Protein product: CASSVGQRSGNTIYF.

The chain uses TRBV5-1 and TRBJ1-2; TRBD1 matches 11 bases. The CDR3 consists of 17 residues. CDR1 and CDR2 (germline): SGHRS, YFSETQ. J gave up 6 bases and V 4 bases, and 14 bases lay outside the gene matches. CDR3 protein: CASSPSIGTGGLDGYTF. In DNA form, the CDR3 reads TGCGCCAGCAGCCCATCGATCGGGACAGGGGGGCTAGATGGCTACACCTTC.

This clone was counted between two and nine times. A much larger clonotype is one base distant, so this may be a read error. The gene calls are TRBV2 and TRBJ2-1; 11 nucleotides align to TRBD1. The CDR3 loop spans 15 amino acids. The germline V gene encodes CDR1 SNHLY and CDR2 FYNNEI. V was pared by 4 bases and J by 6 bases, with 5 bases of the junction left unmatched. The CDR3 region has the DNA TGTGCCAGCAGTGGGGGGGGACAGGGGGTCAATGAGCAGTTCTTC. This gives the protein CASSGGGQGVNEQFF.

The table lists this clone with a few counts. V is TRBV10-2 and J is TRBJ1-5; D unclear. Per the germline V gene, CDR1 is WSHSY and CDR2 is SAAADI. The V end was cut by 7 bases, the J end by 3 bases, with 10 bases between. The CDR3 is 13 residues long. CDR3 residues: CASMGGLNQPQHF. CDR3 coding DNA: TGCGCCAGCATGGGCGGGCTCAATCAGCCCCAGCATTTT.

V is TRBV7-3 and J is TRBJ2-7; possible D gene TRBD2, 7 bases. V was shortened by 2 bases and J by 2 bases, with 13 bases between the two germline ends. Germline V gene lookup returns CDR1 SGHTA and CDR2 FQGTGA. The length of the CDR3 is 15 residues. CDR3 bases: TGTGCCAGCAGCTTACAAGCGGGACACACCTACGAGCAGTACTTC. Its protein product is CASSLQAGHTYEQYF. Looking up the rest from reference TRBV7-3 and TRBJ2-7 gives the full variable domain: GAGVSQTPSNKVTEKGKYVELRCDPISGHTALYWYRQSLGQGPEFLIYFQGTGAADDSGLPNDRFFAVRPEGSVSTLKIQRTERGDSAVYLCASSLQAGHTYEQYFGPGTRLTVT.

This chain uses TRBV7-3 with TRBJ2-1; D not resolved. CDR3 length equals 13 residues. Germline CDR1 is SGHTA and CDR2 is FQGTGA. Trimming pared 1 base from V and 7 bases from J, leaving 8 bases between. The DNA for the CDR3 is TGTGCCAGCAGCTTAATTGGCAGAAATGAGCAGTTCTTC. Its translation: CASSLIGRNEQFF. The whole variable domain, remainder taken from reference TRBV7-3 and TRBJ2-1, is GAGVSQTPSNKVTEKGKYVELRCDPISGHTALYWYRQSLGQGPEFLIYFQGTGAADDSGLPNDRFFAVRPEGSVSTLKIQRTERGDSAVYLCASSLIGRNEQFFGPGTRLTVL.

This chain links TRBV7-2 with TRBJ2-5; TRBD1 agrees at 9 bases. The trim removed 1 base at V and 4 bases at J, leaving 7 bases unmatched. CDR3 length: 16 amino acids. Looked up from germline, CDR1 is SGHTA and CDR2 is FQGNSA. CDR3 DNA: TGTGCCAGCAGCTTAGGAGGACAGGGGCAAGGAGAGACCCAGTACTTC. This codes for CASSLGGQGQGETQYF.

To note about this clone: A read error may produce the germline difference seen at one junction end. This chain connects TRBV19 to TRBJ1-5; a possible D gene is TRBD1 (6 bases). From germline, CDR1 is LNHDA and CDR2 SQIVND (reference sequence). This CDR3 is 14 amino acids long. CDR3 loop: CASSLETGAQPQHF. CDR3 sequence (DNA): TGTGCCAGTAGTTTAGAGACAGGCGCTCAGCCCCAGCATTTT.

The gene calls are TRBV9 and TRBJ2-3, with D uncertain. V was clipped by 0 bases and J by 5 bases, with 7 bases between them. CDR3 size: 13 residues. Germline assignment: CDR1 SGDLS and CDR2 YYNGEE. CDR3 in amino acids: CASSVEIRDTQYF. DNA for the CDR3: TGTGCCAGCAGCGTAGAGATTAGAGATACGCAGTATTTT. Variable domain in full (rest from reference TRBV9 and TRBJ2-3): DSGVTQTPKHLITATGQRVTLRCSPRSGDLSVYWYQQSLDQGLQFLIQYYNGEERAKGNILERFSAQQFPDLHSELNLSSLELGDSALYFCASSVEIRDTQYFGPGTRLTVL.

This clone showed up just a few times. The chain joins TRBV19 to TRBJ2-2; TRBD2 matches 10 bases. The V gene end was trimmed by 3 bases and the J gene end by 5 bases; junction bases not matched to a gene: 3. This CDR3 contains 15 residues. Germline-derived CDR1 and CDR2 are LNHDA and SQIVND (reference sequence). In nucleotides, the CDR3 is TGTGCCAGTAGTATGTGGACTAGCGGAACCGGGGAGCTGTTTTTT. It translates to CASSMWTSGTGELFF.

This clone was picked up many times. The chain couples TRBV18 to TRBJ2-3; D not certain. CDR3 length: 16 residues. The V end lost 0 bases, the J end lost 0 bases, and 10 bases lay between the germline ends. The germline gives CDR1 KGHSH, CDR2 LQKENI. This chain's CDR3 is CASSPPVGLSTDTQYF. The CDR3, as DNA: TGTGCCAGCTCACCACCCGTGGGTCTTAGCACAGATACGCAGTATTTT.